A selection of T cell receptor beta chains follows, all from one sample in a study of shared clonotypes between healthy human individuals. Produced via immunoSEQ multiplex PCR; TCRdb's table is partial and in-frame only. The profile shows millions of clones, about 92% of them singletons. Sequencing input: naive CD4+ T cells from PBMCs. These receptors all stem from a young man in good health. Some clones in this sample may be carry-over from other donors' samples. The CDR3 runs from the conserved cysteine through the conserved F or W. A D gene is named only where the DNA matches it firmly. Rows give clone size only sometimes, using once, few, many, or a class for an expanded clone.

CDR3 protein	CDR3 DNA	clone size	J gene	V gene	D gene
CASSAESGESPLHF	TGTGCCAGCAGTGCCGAATCGGGGGAATCACCCCTCCACTTT	-	TRBJ1-6	TRBV2	-
CASSAGLAGNNEQFF	TGTGCCAGCAGCGCTGGACTAGCGGGTAACAATGAGCAGTTCTTC	-	TRBJ2-1	TRBV9	TRBD2
CASSPIGERSQYF	TGTGCCAGCAGCCCAATCGGCGAGCGATCGCAGTATTTT	-	TRBJ2-3	TRBV7-7	-
CASSSAGNGNQPQHF	TGTGCCAGCAGCTCGGCGGGGAATGGCAATCAGCCCCAGCATTTT	-	TRBJ1-5	TRBV5-5	-
CASSSPGHEQYF	TGCGCCAGCAGCTCCCCGGGGCACGAGCAGTACTTC	-	TRBJ2-7	TRBV5-1	-
CATLRQDHYEQYF	TGTGCCACACTGCGACAGGATCACTACGAGCAGTACTTC	-	TRBJ2-7	TRBV6-1	-
CASSLAGLAYEQYF	TGTGCCAGCAGCTTGGCAGGGCTTGCGTACGAGCAGTACTTC	-	TRBJ2-7	TRBV5-8	-
CASSVEGGSTEAFF	TGTGCCAGCAGTGTGGAGGGGGGAAGCACTGAAGCTTTCTTT	-	TRBJ1-1	TRBV6-1	-
CAIRAEGGTEAFF	TGTGCCATCAGGGCGGAGGGGGGCACTGAAGCTTTCTTT	-	TRBJ1-1	TRBV10-3	-
CASSYSSQLYEQFF	TGTGCCAGCAGTTACTCGAGCCAACTATATGAGCAGTTCTTC	-	TRBJ2-1	TRBV6-6	-
CASSLSRAGGELFF	TGTGCCAGCAGCTTATCGAGGGCGGGCGGGGAGCTGTTTTTT	-	TRBJ2-2	TRBV7-2	-
CASSPVPGQGAGTEAFF	TGTGCCAGCTCACCCGTCCCGGGACAGGGGGCGGGCACTGAAGCTTTCTTT	-	TRBJ1-1	TRBV18	TRBD1
CASSSTSQGSGTDTQYF	TGTGCCAGCAGCTCGACCTCACAGGGGAGCGGCACAGATACGCAGTATTTT	once	TRBJ2-3	TRBV11-2	TRBD1
CASSLMGTDTEAFF	TGTGCCAGCAGCTTAATGGGGACAGACACTGAAGCTTTCTTT	-	TRBJ1-1	TRBV7-9	TRBD1
CASSDPTSGKAGELFF	TGTGCCAGCAGTGACCCGACTAGCGGGAAAGCCGGGGAGCTGTTTTTT	-	TRBJ2-2	TRBV6-1	TRBD2
CASSFRGEETQYF	TGTGCCAGCAGTTTTAGAGGAGAAGAGACCCAGTACTTC	-	TRBJ2-5	TRBV28	-
CASSPIAGTARGNEQFF	TGTGCCAGCAGCCCTATTGCCGGGACAGCAAGGGGCAATGAGCAGTTCTTC	-	TRBJ2-1	TRBV14	TRBD1
CASSIPRGGGGVQYF	TGTGCCAGCAGCATACCTCGAGGCGGAGGGGGCGTGCAGTACTTC	-	TRBJ2-7	TRBV7-2	-
CAWSVSPGQGSKPLHF	TGTGCCTGGAGTGTATCGCCCGGACAGGGAAGCAAACCCCTCCACTTT	-	TRBJ1-6	TRBV30	TRBD1
CASSMYGSVHNEQFF	TGTGCCAGTAGTATGTACGGGAGCGTCCACAATGAGCAGTTCTTC	-	TRBJ2-1	TRBV19	-
CATHARTGEIYEQYF	TGTGCCACCCACGCTCGGACAGGGGAGATCTACGAGCAGTACTTC	-	TRBJ2-7	TRBV28	TRBD1
CASSPGTSGSNTGELFF	TGTGCCAGCTCACCAGGGACTAGCGGGTCCAACACCGGGGAGCTGTTTTTT	-	TRBJ2-2	TRBV18	TRBD2
CASSLLPYEQYF	TGTGCCAGCTCCCTTCTCCCCTACGAGCAGTACTTC	-	TRBJ2-7	TRBV18	-
CASSQAGGTYEQYF	TGTGCCAGCAGCCAAGCAGGGGGGACCTACGAGCAGTACTTC	-	TRBJ2-7	TRBV7-9	-
CSVDVAPRYEQYF	TGCAGCGTTGATGTAGCGCCACGTTACGAGCAGTACTTC	-	TRBJ2-7	TRBV29-1	-
CAIENRAKSHEQYF	TGTGCCATCGAAAACAGGGCAAAGTCCCACGAGCAGTACTTC	-	TRBJ2-7	TRBV28	-
CASKGQRTSYEQYF	TGTGCCAGTAAGGGGCAGCGTACTTCCTACGAGCAGTACTTC	once	TRBJ2-7	TRBV19	-
CATSQGYEGSYEQYF	TGTGCCACCAGCCAAGGGTACGAGGGCTCCTACGAGCAGTACTTC	-	TRBJ2-7	TRBV15	-
CASSVRTSGQETQYF	TGTGCCAGCAGCGTCAGGACTAGCGGCCAAGAGACCCAGTACTTC	once	TRBJ2-5	TRBV7-2	TRBD2
CASSAGLANEQYF	TGTGCCAGCAGCGCGGGACTAGCAAACGAGCAGTACTTC	-	TRBJ2-7	TRBV9	TRBD2
CATSRDQRTLRGNEQFF	TGTGCCACCAGCAGAGATCAGCGGACCCTCAGGGGGAATGAGCAGTTCTTC	-	TRBJ2-1	TRBV15	TRBD1